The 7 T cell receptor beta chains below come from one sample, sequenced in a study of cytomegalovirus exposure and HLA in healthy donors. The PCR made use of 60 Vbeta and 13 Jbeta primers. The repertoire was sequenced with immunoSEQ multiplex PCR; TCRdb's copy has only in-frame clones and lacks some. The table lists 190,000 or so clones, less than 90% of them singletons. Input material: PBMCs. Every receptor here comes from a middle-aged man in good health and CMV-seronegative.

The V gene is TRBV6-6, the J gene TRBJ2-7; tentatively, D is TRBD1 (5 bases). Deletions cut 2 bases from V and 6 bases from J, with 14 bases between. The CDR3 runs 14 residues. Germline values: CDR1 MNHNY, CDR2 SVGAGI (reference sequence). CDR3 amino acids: CASSYLALGAEQYF. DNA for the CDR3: TGTGCCAGCAGTTACCTCGCCCTTGGGGCCGAGCAGTACTTC.

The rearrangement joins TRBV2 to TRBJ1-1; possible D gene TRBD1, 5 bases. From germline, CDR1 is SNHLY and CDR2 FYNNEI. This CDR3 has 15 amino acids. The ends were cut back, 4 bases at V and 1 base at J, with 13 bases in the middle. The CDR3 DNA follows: TGTGCCAGCAGTGCTTCGGGGACTCCGAACACTGAAGCTTTCTTT. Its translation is CASSASGTPNTEAFF.

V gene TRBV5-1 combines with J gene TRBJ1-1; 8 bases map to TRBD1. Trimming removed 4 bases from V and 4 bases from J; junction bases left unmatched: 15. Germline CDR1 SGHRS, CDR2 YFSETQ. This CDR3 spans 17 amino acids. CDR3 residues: CASSQGQAGSFSTEAFF. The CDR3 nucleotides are TGCGCCAGCAGCCAGGGACAGGCCGGGAGTTTTAGCACTGAAGCTTTCTTT.

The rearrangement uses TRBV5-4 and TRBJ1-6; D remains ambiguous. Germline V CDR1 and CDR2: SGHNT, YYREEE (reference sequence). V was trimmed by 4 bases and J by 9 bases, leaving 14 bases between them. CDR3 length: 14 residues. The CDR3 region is CASSRTEYGSPLHF. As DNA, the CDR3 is TGTGCCAGCAGCCGTACAGAGTACGGTTCACCCCTCCACTTT.

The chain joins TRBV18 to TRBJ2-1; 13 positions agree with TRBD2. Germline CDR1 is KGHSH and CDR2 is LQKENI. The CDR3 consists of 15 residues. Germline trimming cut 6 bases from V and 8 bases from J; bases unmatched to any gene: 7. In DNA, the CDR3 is TGTGCCAGCTCCCAGGGGACTAGCGGGGAGTATGAGCAGTTCTTC. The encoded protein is CASSQGTSGEYEQFF.

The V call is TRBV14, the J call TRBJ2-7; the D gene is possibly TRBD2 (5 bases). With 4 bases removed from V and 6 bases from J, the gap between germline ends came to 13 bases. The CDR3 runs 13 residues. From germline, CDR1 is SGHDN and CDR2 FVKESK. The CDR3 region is CASSPQRGREQYF. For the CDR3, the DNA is TGTGCCAGCAGCCCCCAGCGAGGGCGCGAGCAGTACTTC.

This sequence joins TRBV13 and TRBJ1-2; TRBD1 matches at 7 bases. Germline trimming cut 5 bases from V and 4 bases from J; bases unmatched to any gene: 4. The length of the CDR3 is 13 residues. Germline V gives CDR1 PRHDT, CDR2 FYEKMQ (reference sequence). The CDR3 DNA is TGTGCCAGCAGCACCGGGACAGCCTATGGCTACACCTTC. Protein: CASSTGTAYGYTF.